Below, one T cell receptor beta chain is given with its context. The record originates from a study of OX40 agonist ivuxolimab in advanced cancers. It was autoimmune disease history or systemic immunosuppression that excluded patients. Clones were sequenced by immunoSEQ multiplex PCR, and TCRdb holds only the in-frame ones, with some missing. The sample includes some 18,000 clones, about 83% of them seen just once. This specimen consisted of CD4+ or CD8+ T cells sorted from blood, obtained in a trial of the OX40 agonist ivuxolimab. The receptor's source is an adult with an advanced solid tumor such as melanoma, head and neck, liver or kidney cancer.

The CDR3 coding sequence is TGCAGCGTGGCAGCGGGACGTGCTGGCTACGAGCAGTACTTC. It codes for CSVAAGRAGYEQYF. The V gene is TRBV29-1, the J gene TRBJ2-7; 7 nucleotides line up with TRBD2. The CDR3 consists of 14 residues. Trimming took 6 bases from V and 3 from J; bases not matched to a gene: 11. From germline, CDR1 is SQVTM and CDR2 ANQGSEA.